The clone carrying this TCR beta chain was detected only a few times. Its specificity is unknown. The data derive from a study of cytomegalovirus exposure and HLA in healthy donors. Study summary: An early release of data contained approximately 80 million unique TCRs, which came from HLA-typed donors. General study points: With later analysis, a missense DCLRE1C variant became linked to TCR beta V- and J-gene trimming.

This CDR3 has 15 amino acids. Germline values: CDR1 SEHNR, CDR2 FQNEAQ (reference sequence). Trimming cost V 5 bases and J 8 bases; bases outside gene matches: 6. 60 Vbeta and 13 Jbeta primers were used in PCR. Produced via immunoSEQ multiplex PCR; TCRdb's table is partial and in-frame only. The sample yields 200,000 to 250,000 clones, around 85% seen once. The sample comprised PBMCs. The gene calls are TRBV7-9 and TRBJ2-1, with 13 bases identical to TRBD2. This clonotype was obtained from a man between 45 and 60 years old in good health and CMV-seronegative. Here the CDR3 DNA reads TGTGCCAGCAGCGGGGGACTAGCGGGACCAGATGAGCAGTTCTTC. Protein sequence: CASSGGLAGPDEQFF.